A single sample is the source of the 12 T cell receptor beta chains below, sequenced in a study of human T cells and chemical hapten exposure. This sample's time point: patch test 3, about 24 weeks after DPC sensitization. Treatment meaning: therapeutic diphenylcyclopropenone sensitization with weekly scalp DPC. Via MiXCR, TCRdb re-called the RACE reads, giving one row per CDR3 protein. This sample has roughly 200,000 distinct CDR3 sequences, with 24% found just once. The sequences come from whole blood, collected in connection with sensitization to the hapten diphenylcyclopropenone (DPC). These TCRs come from a woman aged 40 to 50 with alopecia areata. Some clones in this sample may be carry-over from other donors' samples.

As concerns this clonotype: A read error may be the cause here, since a much bigger clone is one base away. CDR3 sequence (DNA): TGTGCCAGCAGTCACAGGGAGCCCACTGAAGCTTTCTTT. Translated: CASSHREPTEAFF. The chain links TRBV2 to TRBJ1-1, with D possibly TRBD1 on 6 matching bases. The CDR3 sequence is 13 residues long. The V end lost 5 bases, the J end lost 4 bases, and 11 bases lay between the germline ends. Germline V gives CDR1 SNHLY, CDR2 FYNNEI.

V and J are TRBV4-3 and TRBJ2-3; possibly TRBD1 for D (6 bases). Germline assignment: CDR1 LGHNA and CDR2 YSLEER. The CDR3 length is 13 residues. With 2 bases removed from V and 5 bases from J, the gap between germline ends came to 8 bases. The CDR3: CASSQTGIDTQYF. The DNA of the CDR3 is TGCGCCAGCAGCCAAACAGGGATAGATACGCAGTATTTT.

This clonotype appeared a few times. The chain links TRBV7-2 to TRBJ2-2, with a tentative D call TRBD1 (6 bases). This CDR3 is built from 13 residues. Per the germline V gene, CDR1 is SGHTA and CDR2 is FQGNSA. V gave up 8 bases and J gave up 0 bases, with 7 bases separating them. CDR3 nucleotide sequence: TGTGCCAGCCACAGGGCGAACACCGGGGAGCTGTTTTTT. Translated: CASHRANTGELFF. Full variable domain (rest looked up from reference TRBV7-2 and TRBJ2-2): GAGVSQSPSNKVTEKGKDVELRCDPISGHTALYWYRQSLGQGLEFLIYFQGNSAPDKSGLPSDRFSAERTGGSVSTLTIQRTQQEDSAVYLCASHRANTGELFFGEGSRLTVL.

The V and J genes are TRBV9 and TRBJ2-2, with 9 nucleotides matching TRBD1. V lost 0 bases, J lost 8 bases, and 2 bases stayed unmatched. This CDR3 is built from 14 residues. CDR1 and CDR2 (germline): SGDLS, YYNGEE. The CDR3: CASSVGGTGGELFF. Written as DNA, the CDR3 is TGTGCCAGCAGCGTAGGTGGGACAGGGGGGGAGCTGTTTTTT.

The chain links TRBV7-2 to TRBJ2-5; 9 nucleotides align to TRBD1. The CDR3 extends over 17 amino acids. Trimming cost V 1 base and J 5 bases; bases outside gene matches: 11. Germline V gives CDR1 SGHTA, CDR2 FQGNSA. The CDR3 here is CASSLVGGTGRVETQYF. CDR3 DNA: TGTGCCAGCAGCTTAGTGGGTGGGACAGGGCGGGTTGAGACCCAGTACTTC.

This clonotype was seen ten or more times. The chain recombines TRBV20-1 with TRBJ1-1; the D gene is possibly TRBD1 (5 bases). V lost 5 bases to trimming and J lost 6 bases, with 19 bases between them. The CDR3 runs to 14 residues. Germline V lookup: CDR1 DFQATT, CDR2 SNEGSKA (reference sequence). The CDR3 DNA reads TGCAGTGCTGCTGGCCCCATTATGGGGGCTGAAGCTTTCTTT. Translating it yields CSAAGPIMGAEAFF.

The chain carries TRBV18 and TRBJ1-5, with D possibly being TRBD1 (6 bases). V was clipped by 2 bases and J by 4 bases, with 6 bases between them. CDR3 length: 13 amino acids. The V gene's germline CDR1 is KGHSH and CDR2 LQKENI. The CDR3 sequence: CASSPDRNQPQHF. CDR3 sequence (DNA): TGTGCCAGCTCACCAGACAGGAATCAGCCCCAGCATTTT.

The V gene is TRBV6-5, the J gene TRBJ1-6, with D unclear. Trimming pared 0 bases from V and 7 bases from J, leaving 13 bases between. CDR1 is MNHEY, CDR2 SVGAGI, per germline. This CDR3 region has 16 residues. The CDR3 loop is CASSYSPGLWNSPLHF. The DNA for the CDR3 is TGTGCCAGCAGTTACTCTCCGGGTCTCTGGAATTCACCCCTCCACTTT.

This chain uses TRBV7-6 with TRBJ2-2; 8 nucleotides agree with TRBD1. CDR1 SGHVS and CDR2 FNYEAQ come from the germline V gene. The CDR3 has 15 residues. J gave up 4 bases and V 1 base, and 2 bases lay outside the gene matches. CDR3 residues: CASSLGQGATGELFF. The CDR3 DNA reads TGTGCCAGCAGCTTAGGGCAGGGGGCCACCGGGGAGCTGTTTTTT. Looking up the rest from reference TRBV7-6 and TRBJ2-2 gives the full variable domain: GAGVSQSPRYKVTKRGQDVALRCDPISGHVSLYWYRQALGQGPEFLTYFNYEAQQDKSGLPNDRFSAERPEGSISTLTIQRTEQRDSAMYRCASSLGQGATGELFFGEGSRLTVL.

A few counts support this clonotype. The V and J genes are TRBV7-9 and TRBJ2-1; 7 nucleotides agree with TRBD2. The CDR3 runs 15 residues. With V trimmed by 3 bases and J by 9 bases, 11 bases remained unmatched. Germline V lookup: CDR1 SEHNR, CDR2 FQNEAQ (reference sequence). DNA for the CDR3: TGTGCCAGCAGCTTTTCAGCTAGGGAGGGTGTTGAGCAGTTCTTC. Protein: CASSFSAREGVEQFF.

This clonotype was counted only a few times. V and J are TRBV28 and TRBJ2-1, with 7 nucleotides matching TRBD1. The junction had 5 bases not matched to a gene; V was cut back by 7 bases and J by 8 bases. CDR1 and CDR2 (germline): MDHEN, SYDVKM. This CDR3 region has 12 residues. CDR3 sequence reads: CASTSDRDEQFF. In DNA, the CDR3 is TGTGCCAGCACCTCCGACAGGGATGAGCAGTTCTTC.

This clonotype was detected only a few times. The V and J genes are TRBV4-2 and TRBJ2-7, with D tentatively TRBD2 (5 bases). The CDR3 spans 14 residues. V lost 3 bases and J lost 6, with 15 bases in between. Germline lookup yields CDR1 LGHNA and CDR2 YNFKEQ. The CDR3 protein is CASSHSSGRSEQYF. CDR3 nucleotides: TGTGCCAGCAGCCATAGTTCGGGAAGGAGCGAGCAGTACTTC.